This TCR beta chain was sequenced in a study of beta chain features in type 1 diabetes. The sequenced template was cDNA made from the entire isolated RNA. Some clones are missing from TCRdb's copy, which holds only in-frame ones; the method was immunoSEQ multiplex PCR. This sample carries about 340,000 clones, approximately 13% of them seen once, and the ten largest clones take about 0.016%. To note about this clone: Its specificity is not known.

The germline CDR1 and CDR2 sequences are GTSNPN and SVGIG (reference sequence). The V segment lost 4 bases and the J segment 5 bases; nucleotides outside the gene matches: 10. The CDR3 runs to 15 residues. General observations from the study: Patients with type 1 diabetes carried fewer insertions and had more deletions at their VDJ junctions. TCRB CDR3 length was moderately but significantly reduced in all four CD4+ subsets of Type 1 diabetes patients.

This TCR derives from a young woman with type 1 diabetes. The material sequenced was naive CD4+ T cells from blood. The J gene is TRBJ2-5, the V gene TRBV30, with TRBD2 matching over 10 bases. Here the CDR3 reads CAWKDSGLAMETQYF. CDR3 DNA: TGTGCCTGGAAAGATTCGGGACTAGCGATGGAGACCCAGTACTTC.